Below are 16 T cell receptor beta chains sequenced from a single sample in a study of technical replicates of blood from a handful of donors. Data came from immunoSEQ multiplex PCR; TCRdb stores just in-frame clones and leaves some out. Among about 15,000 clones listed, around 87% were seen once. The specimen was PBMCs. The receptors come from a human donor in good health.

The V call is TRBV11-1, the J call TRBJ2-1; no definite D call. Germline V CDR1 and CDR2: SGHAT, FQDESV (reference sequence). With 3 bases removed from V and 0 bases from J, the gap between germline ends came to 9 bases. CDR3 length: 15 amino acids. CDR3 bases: TGTGCCAGCAGCTTCGGCGGAAGCTCCTACAATGAGCAGTTCTTC. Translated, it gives CASSFGGSSYNEQFF.

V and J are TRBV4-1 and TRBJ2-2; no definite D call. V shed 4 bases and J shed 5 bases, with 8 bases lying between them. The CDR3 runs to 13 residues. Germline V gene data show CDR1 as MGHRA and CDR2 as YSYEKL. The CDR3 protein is CASSLSATGELFF. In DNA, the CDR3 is TGCGCCAGCAGCCTCAGTGCAACCGGGGAGCTGTTTTTT.

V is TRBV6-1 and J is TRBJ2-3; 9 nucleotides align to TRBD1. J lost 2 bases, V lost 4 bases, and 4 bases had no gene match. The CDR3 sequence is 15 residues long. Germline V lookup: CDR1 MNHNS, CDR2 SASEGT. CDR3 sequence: CASSAGTGHTDTQYF. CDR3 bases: TGTGCCAGCAGTGCCGGGACAGGGCACACAGATACGCAGTATTTT.

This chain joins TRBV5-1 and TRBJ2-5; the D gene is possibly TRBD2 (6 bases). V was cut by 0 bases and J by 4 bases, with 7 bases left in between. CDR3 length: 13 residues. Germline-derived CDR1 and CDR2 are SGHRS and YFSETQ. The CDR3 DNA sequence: TGCGCCAGCAGCTTGGTGGGGGGAGAGACCCAGTACTTC. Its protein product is CASSLVGGETQYF. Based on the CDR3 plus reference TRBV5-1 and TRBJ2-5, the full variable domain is KAGVTQTPRYLIKTRGQQVTLSCSPISGHRSVSWYQQTPGQGLQFLFEYFSETQRNKGNFPGRFSGRQFSNSRSEMNVSTLELGDSALYLCASSLVGGETQYFGPGTRLLVL.

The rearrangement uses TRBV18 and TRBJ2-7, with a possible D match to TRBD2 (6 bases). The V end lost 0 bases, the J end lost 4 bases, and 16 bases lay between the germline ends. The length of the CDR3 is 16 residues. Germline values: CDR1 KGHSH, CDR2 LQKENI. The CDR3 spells CASSPPVEGRTYEQYF. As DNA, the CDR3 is TGTGCCAGCTCACCACCGGTGGAAGGGAGGACGTACGAGCAGTACTTC.

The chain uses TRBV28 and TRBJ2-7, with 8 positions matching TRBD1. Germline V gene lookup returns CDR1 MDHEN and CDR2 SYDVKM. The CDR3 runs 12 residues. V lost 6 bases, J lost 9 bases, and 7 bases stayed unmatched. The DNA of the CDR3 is TGTGCCAGCAGGAAGACAGGGGTCAGGCAGTACTTC. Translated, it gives CASRKTGVRQYF.

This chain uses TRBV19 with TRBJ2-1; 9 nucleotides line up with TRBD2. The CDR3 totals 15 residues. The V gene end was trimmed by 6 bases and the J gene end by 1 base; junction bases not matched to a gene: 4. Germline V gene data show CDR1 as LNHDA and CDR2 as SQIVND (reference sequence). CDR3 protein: CASSSGLASYNEQFF. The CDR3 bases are TGTGCCAGTAGCTCGGGACTAGCTTCCTACAATGAGCAGTTCTTC.

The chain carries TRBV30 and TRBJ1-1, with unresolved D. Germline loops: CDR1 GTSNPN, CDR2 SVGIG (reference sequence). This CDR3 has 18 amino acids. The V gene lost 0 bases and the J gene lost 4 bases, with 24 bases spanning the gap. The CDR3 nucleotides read TGTGCCTGGAGTGTAAAAGACTCGGCGCGGTGGAAAGGCACTGAAGCTTTCTTT. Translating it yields CAWSVKDSARWKGTEAFF.

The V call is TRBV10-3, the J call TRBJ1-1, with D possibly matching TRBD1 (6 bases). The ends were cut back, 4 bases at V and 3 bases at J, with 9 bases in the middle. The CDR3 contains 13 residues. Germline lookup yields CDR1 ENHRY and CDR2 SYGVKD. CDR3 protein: CAISVGADTEAFF. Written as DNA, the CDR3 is TGTGCCATCAGTGTGGGGGCGGACACTGAAGCTTTCTTT.

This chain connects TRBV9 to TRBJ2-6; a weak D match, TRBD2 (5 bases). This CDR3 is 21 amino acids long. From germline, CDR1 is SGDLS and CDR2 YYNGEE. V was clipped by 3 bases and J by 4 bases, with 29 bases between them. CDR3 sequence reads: CASSETLIRTEGTLGANVLTF. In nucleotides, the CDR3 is TGTGCCAGCAGCGAGACGTTAATTAGGACCGAGGGCACCTTAGGGGCCAACGTCCTGACTTTC. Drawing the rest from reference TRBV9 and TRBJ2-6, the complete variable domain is DSGVTQTPKHLITATGQRVTLRCSPRSGDLSVYWYQQSLDQGLQFLIQYYNGEERAKGNILERFSAQQFPDLHSELNLSSLELGDSALYFCASSETLIRTEGTLGANVLTFGAGSRLTVL.

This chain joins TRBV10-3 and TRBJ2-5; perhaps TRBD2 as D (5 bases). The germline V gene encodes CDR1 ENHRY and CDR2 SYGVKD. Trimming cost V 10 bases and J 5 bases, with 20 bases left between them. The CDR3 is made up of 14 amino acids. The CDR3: CATMDSRSGETQYF. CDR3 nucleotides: TGTGCCACCATGGACTCCCGGTCGGGGGAGACCCAGTACTTC.

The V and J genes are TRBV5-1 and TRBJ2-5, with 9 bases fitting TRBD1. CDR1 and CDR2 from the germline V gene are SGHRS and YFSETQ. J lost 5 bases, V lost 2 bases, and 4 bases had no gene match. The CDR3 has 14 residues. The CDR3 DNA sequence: TGCGCCAGCAGCTTACAGGGGGCGCGGGAGACCCAGTACTTC. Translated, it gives CASSLQGARETQYF.

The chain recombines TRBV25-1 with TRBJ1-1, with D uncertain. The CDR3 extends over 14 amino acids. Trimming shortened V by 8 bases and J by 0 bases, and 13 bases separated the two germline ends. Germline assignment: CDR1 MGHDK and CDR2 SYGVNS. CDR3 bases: TGTGCCAGCCGCGAGGGCCCTTTGAACACTGAAGCTTTCTTT. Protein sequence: CASREGPLNTEAFF.

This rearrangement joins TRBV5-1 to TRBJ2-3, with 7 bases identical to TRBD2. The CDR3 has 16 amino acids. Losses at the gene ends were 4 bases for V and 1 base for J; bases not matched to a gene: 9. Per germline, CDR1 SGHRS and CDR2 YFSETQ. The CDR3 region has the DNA TGCGCCAGCAGCAGAGGGAGGGGATTGGGCACAGATACGCAGTATTTT. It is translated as CASSRGRGLGTDTQYF.

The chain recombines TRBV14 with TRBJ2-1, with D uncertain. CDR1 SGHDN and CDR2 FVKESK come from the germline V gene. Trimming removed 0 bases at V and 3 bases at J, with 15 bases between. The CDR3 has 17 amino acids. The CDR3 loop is CASSQDKLMLVYNEQFF. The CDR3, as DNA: TGTGCCAGCAGCCAAGATAAACTGATGCTAGTCTACAATGAGCAGTTCTTC.

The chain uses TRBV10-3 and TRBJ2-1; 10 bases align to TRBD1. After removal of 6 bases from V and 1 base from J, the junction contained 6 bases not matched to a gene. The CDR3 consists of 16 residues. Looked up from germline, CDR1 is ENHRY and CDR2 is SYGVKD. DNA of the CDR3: TGTGCCATCAGGGAGGACAGGGGGTATTCCTACAATGAGCAGTTCTTC. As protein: CAIREDRGYSYNEQFF.